This T cell receptor (beta chain) came from a study of immune evolution from preneoplasia to lung adenocarcinoma (dated by TCRdb to 2020 to 2023). General notes on the study: HLA loss of heterozygosity was observed in around 7%, 15% and 35% of AIS, MIA and ADC lesions, respectively, and was not observed in any AAH lesions. TCR sequencing data were obtained from more than 45 patients. Immune contexture across lung adenocarcinoma precursors and invasive adenocarcinoma was profiled using immune gene expression, TCR sequencing and multiplex immunofluorescence. Resected precursor lesions (AAH, AIS, MIA) and invasive adenocarcinomas were each compared against paired morphologically normal lung tissue. Whole exome sequencing and methylation data from the same cohort of nodules were integrated with the immune data. POLYSOLVER was used to infer class I HLA alleles from exome data, and LOHHLA was used to detect allele-specific HLA loss. The sample size depended on which specimens were available, not on a prior power calculation. The study reported that around 100 samples were used for TCR sequencing. In total, the cohort included under 60 patients with pulmonary nodules, all of whom underwent surgical resection. Study-wide conclusions, independent of this receptor: KRAS-mutant nodules showed the highest T cell clonality compared with EGFR-mutant or double wild-type lesions. Clonality was highest in normal lung, while later-stage lesions appeared to have lower clonality but higher T cell density and diversity. Top T cell clone frequencies were highest in normal lung and appeared to decrease progressively from AAH through AIS, MIA and invasive adenocarcinoma. All patients were from Japan and China, so applicability to Western populations was uncertain. Findings were based on association rather than direct causation; larger cohorts with long-term follow-up and longitudinal biopsies were deemed needed.

The CDR3 covers 14 residues, taking in both the cysteine and the phenylalanine. Only the CDR3 portion is preserved as DNA: 42 bases, with reading frame beginning at the first base. V is reduced by 7 bases and J by 0 bases, leaving a spacing of 12 bases between them. Taken from the germline V gene, the CDR1 and CDR2 loops are MNHEY and SVGAGI. A word on this clone: What antigen it recognizes has not been identified. Per-nucleotide qualities are absent, and no much larger clonotype sits a single base away.

Between the mid-2010s and the late 2010s, the patients underwent resection in either Japan or China. Two lung cancer pathologists independently reviewed H&E slides to confirm the histologic diagnosis of every case. For nucleic acid extraction, premalignant or tumor cells were enriched by macro-dissection following pathologic assessment. The AllPrep DNA/RNA FFPE Kit was used to isolate DNA from FFPE tissue. The immunoSEQ hsTCRbeta Kit was used to sequence TCR beta CDR3 regions from DNA. Per the source publication's procedure: The ImmunoSEQ Analyzer was used to analyse the TCR sequencing data. T cell clonality was calculated on productive rearrangements as 1 minus Pielou's evenness. To measure T cell diversity, the inverse Simpson index was applied to productive templates. T cell density was defined as TCR beta template counts normalized to usable DNA, with usable DNA estimated by amplifying and sequencing housekeeping genes. Two-sided Kruskal-Wallis tests were used to compare TCR metrics across histologic stages. TCRdb provides this immuneACCESS table in a form limited to in-frame rearrangements. Some clones are lacking; in checked studies, under half of them reflect an unresolved V gene, and why the rest are absent is not known. V and J calls plus clone size are reproduced from that table; the DNA served to infer D and trimming. The sample records around 3,800 clones, around 67% of which are singletons. The ten largest clones capture roughly 20% of the sample.

The sequence joins TRBV6-5 to TRBJ1-2; the D gene is not confidently resolved. The receptor was derived from a person aged 60 to 80 with lung adenocarcinoma. Material for sequencing was FFPE minimally invasive lung adenocarcinoma tissue. The sample's cell subset or site, from its label and the paper: micro-invasive lung adenocarcinoma (MIA). The DNA sequence is given as TGTGCCAGCATTCGGCTGGGAGCTAACTATGGCTACACCTTC. This translates into CASIRLGANYGYTF.